Below are 23 T cell receptor beta chains sequenced from a single sample in a study of radiation and T cells in renal cell carcinoma. Sequencing was performed with immunoSEQ multiplex PCR; in TCRdb, only in-frame clones are kept and a portion is missing. The repertoire holds under 20,000 clones, with approximately 60% as singletons. This sample's treatment: 15 Gy SBRT to primary tumor, nephrectomy 4 weeks later. The sequencing used tumor tissue, collected from a patient whose treatment included radiotherapy and nephrectomy. These receptors all stem from a woman in her 70s with renal cell carcinoma.

CDR3 DNA: TGTGCCAGCAGTGAATTGTGGGCTAACTATGGCTACACCTTC. It specifies CASSELWANYGYTF. The rearrangement uses TRBV25-1 and TRBJ1-2; D unresolved. CDR1 is MGHDK, CDR2 SYGVNS, per germline. The CDR3 has 14 amino acids. With 1 base removed from V and 0 bases from J, the gap between germline ends came to 6 bases.

J is TRBJ1-2 and V is TRBV4-1; the match to TRBD1 covers 8 bases. V lost 5 bases, J lost 5 bases, and 7 bases stayed unmatched. Germline assignment: CDR1 MGHRA and CDR2 YSYEKL. This CDR3 is built from 14 residues. The CDR3 region has the DNA TGCGCCAGCAGCTACGACAGGGGCCCTTATGGCTACACCTTC. Translated, it gives CASSYDRGPYGYTF.

On this clone itself: At one boundary the junction diverges from the germline segment, which might be a read error. This chain uses TRBV7-2 with TRBJ1-3, with D uncertain. In germline, CDR1 is SGHTA, CDR2 FQGNSA. The CDR3 is made up of 15 amino acids. CDR3 DNA sequence: TGCGCCAGCAGCCAAGAAGGAACCTCGGGAAACACCATATATTTT. This encodes CASSQEGTSGNTIYF.

The sample holds a few counts of this clone. This chain uses TRBV9 with TRBJ1-1; D is unresolved. The CDR3 sequence is 14 residues long. Per germline, CDR1 SGDLS and CDR2 YYNGEE. The germline V and J ends were trimmed by 0 bases and 6 bases, with 12 bases remaining between them. CDR3 DNA: TGTGCCAGCAGCGTAGCCGGGAGGGAGGCTGAAGCTTTCTTT. This sequence encodes CASSVAGREAEAFF.

The genes are TRBV19 and TRBJ2-1; TRBD1 is a possible D gene (6 bases). Germline V gives CDR1 LNHDA, CDR2 SQIVND (reference sequence). Trimming removed 1 base at V and 5 bases at J, with 15 bases between. CDR3 length: 16 residues. The CDR3 nucleotides read TGTGCCAGTAGTATAGCCACAGGGCTATCACACAATGAGCAGTTCTTC. This sequence encodes CASSIATGLSHNEQFF.

The gene calls are TRBV5-4 and TRBJ2-3, with D perhaps matching TRBD1 or TRBD2 (5 bases each). The germline V and J ends were trimmed by 3 bases and 6 bases, with 14 bases remaining between them. The germline gives CDR1 SGHNT, CDR2 YYREEE (reference sequence). The CDR3 sequence is 14 residues long. In DNA, the CDR3 is TGTGCCAGCAGCTCCTGGGGACCTTCCGATACGCAGTATTTT. It translates to CASSSWGPSDTQYF.

This chain connects TRBV10-3 to TRBJ1-2; 10 bases agree with TRBD1. There are 14 residues in the CDR3. The trim removed 2 bases at V and 5 bases at J, leaving 2 bases unmatched. Germline CDR1 ENHRY, CDR2 SYGVKD. CDR3 DNA sequence: TGTGCCATCAGTGAGGGACAGGGGGGATATGGCTACACCTTC. Protein: CAISEGQGGYGYTF.

The J gene is TRBJ1-5, the V gene TRBV5-1; perhaps TRBD1 as D (5 bases). V was clipped by 4 bases and J by 9 bases, with 17 bases between them. This CDR3 has 14 residues. The germline CDR1 and CDR2 sequences are SGHRS and YFSETQ. CDR3 loop: CASSADGTNWPQHF. The CDR3 DNA is TGCGCCAGCAGCGCGGACGGGACGAATTGGCCCCAGCATTTT.

The table lists this clone with a few counts. The chain carries TRBV4-1 and TRBJ1-5; D is uncertain. This CDR3 has 16 residues. The germline gives CDR1 MGHRA, CDR2 YSYEKL. Trimming cost V 0 bases and J 1 base, with 10 bases left between them. The CDR3 loop is CASSQDGGLSNQPQHF. CDR3 in DNA: TGCGCCAGCAGCCAAGATGGAGGACTAAGCAATCAGCCCCAGCATTTT.

This clone showed up just once. V and J are TRBV15 and TRBJ2-5; D may be TRBD1 or TRBD2 (5 bases each). CDR1 and CDR2 (germline): LNHNV, YYDKDF (reference sequence). The CDR3 is 15 residues long. Trimming pared 0 bases from V and 5 bases from J, leaving 13 bases between. Written as DNA, the CDR3 is TGTGCCACCAGCAGAGATCACGGGGCCTGGGAGACCCAGTACTTC. Protein: CATSRDHGAWETQYF.

This clone has a handful of counts. In DNA form, the CDR3 reads TGTGCCAGCGGTGCAGGATATCAGCCCCAGCATTTT. Translating gives CASGAGYQPQHF. This chain uses TRBV6-6 with TRBJ1-5, with D uncertain. Trimming took 8 bases from V and 5 from J, leaving 10 bases between them. The CDR3 is 12 residues long. The V gene's germline CDR1 is MNHNY and CDR2 SVGAGI (reference sequence).

The genes are TRBV14 and TRBJ1-2, with TRBD1 matching 8 bases. CDR1 is SGHDN, CDR2 FVKESK, per germline. V dropped 5 bases and J dropped 8; count of bases not matched to a gene: 13. The CDR3 sequence is 15 residues long. The CDR3 DNA follows: TGTGCCAGCAGCGAACAGGGGGGAGAATTCGGAGGCTACACCTTC. Translation gives CASSEQGGEFGGYTF.

V and J are TRBV9 and TRBJ2-7; the D gene is possibly TRBD2 (5 bases). Trimming pared 0 bases from V and 2 bases from J, leaving 9 bases between. The CDR3 is made up of 14 amino acids. CDR1 is SGDLS, CDR2 YYNGEE, per germline. The CDR3 nucleotides are TGTGCCAGCAGCGTAGTTGCGGGCACCTACGAGCAGTACTTC. Protein sequence: CASSVVAGTYEQYF.

The V call is TRBV19, the J call TRBJ1-6; possible D gene TRBD1, 5 bases. The V gene's germline CDR1 is LNHDA and CDR2 SQIVND (reference sequence). The CDR3 extends over 15 amino acids. V was pared by 2 bases and J by 7 bases, with 12 bases between. CDR3 in DNA: TGTGCCAGTAGTATACCCCACAGGCCGAATTCACCCCTCCACTTT. Its translation is CASSIPHRPNSPLHF.

This clone was seen more than once but under ten times. The V gene is TRBV27, the J gene TRBJ1-2, with TRBD1 as a possible D gene (6 bases). Trimming shortened V by 3 bases and J by 3 bases, and 14 bases separated the two germline ends. Germline CDR1 reads MNHEY; CDR2 reads SMNVEV (reference sequence). This CDR3 has 15 amino acids. In DNA, the CDR3 is TGTGCCAGCAGTTTCCCTAATGACAGGTACTATGGCTACACCTTC. Encoded protein: CASSFPNDRYYGYTF.

This clone was found a few times. The V call is TRBV6-5, the J call TRBJ1-2, with TRBD1 as a possible D gene (6 bases). The CDR3 is 14 residues long. V dropped 4 bases and J dropped 2 bases, with 11 bases sitting between them. CDR1 MNHEY and CDR2 SVGAGI come from the germline V gene. The CDR3 nucleotides are TGTGCCAGCAGTTCGAACAGGGCCAACTATGGCTACACCTTC. Its protein product is CASSSNRANYGYTF.

Turning to this clone: The same CDR3 also results from other DNA sequences found in this sample. The rearrangement uses TRBV7-3 and TRBJ1-1, with D uncertain. The germline V gene encodes CDR1 SGHTA and CDR2 FQGTGA. CDR3 length equals 13 residues. V lost 0 bases and J lost 2, with 4 bases in between. In DNA, the CDR3 is TGTGCCAGCAGCTTAACGGTTAACACTGAAGCTTTCTTT. Residues: CASSLTVNTEAFF. Full variable domain (remainder filled in from reference TRBV7-3 and TRBJ1-1): GAGVSQTPSNKVTEKGKYVELRCDPISGHTALYWYRQSLGQGPEFLIYFQGTGAADDSGLPNDRFFAVRPEGSVSTLKIQRTERGDSAVYLCASSLTVNTEAFFGQGTRLTVV.

Judged by abundance, this clone is medium-sized. The V call is TRBV19, the J call TRBJ2-7; D is unclear. The ends were cut back, 0 bases at V and 3 bases at J, with 9 bases in the middle. The length of the CDR3 is 14 residues. Germline loops: CDR1 LNHDA, CDR2 SQIVND (reference sequence). This CDR3 is CASSIDQRFYEQYF. The CDR3 DNA follows: TGTGCCAGTAGTATAGATCAGAGGTTCTACGAGCAGTACTTC.

The chain uses TRBV6-4 and TRBJ2-5, with D tentatively TRBD1 (6 bases). The CDR3 extends over 15 amino acids. The germline V gene has CDR1 MRHNA and CDR2 SNTAGT. V was trimmed by 10 bases and J by 2 bases, leaving 20 bases between them. CDR3 bases: TGTGCCACCGCCAGCTCTCAGGGGCCTCAAGAGACCCAGTACTTC. This codes for CATASSQGPQETQYF.

J is TRBJ2-2 and V is TRBV5-6, with D possibly being TRBD2 (5 bases). In germline, CDR1 is SGHDT, CDR2 YYEEEE. The CDR3 covers 15 residues. Trimming took off 3 bases at V and 1 base at J, with 10 bases between the two ends. The CDR3 region has the DNA TGTGCCAGCAGCTCGGACTTGATGAACACCGGGGAGCTGTTTTTT. This codes for CASSSDLMNTGELFF. Combining the CDR3 with reference TRBV5-6 and TRBJ2-2 gives the whole variable domain DAGVTQSPTHLIKTRGQQVTLRCSPKSGHDTVSWYQQALGQGPQFIFQYYEEEERQRGNFPDRFSGHQFPNYSSELNVNALLLGDSALYLCASSSDLMNTGELFFGEGSRLTVL.

V is TRBV19 and J is TRBJ1-2; TRBD1 aligns across 7 bases. Per germline, CDR1 LNHDA and CDR2 SQIVND (reference sequence). V lost 5 bases and J lost 2; bases outside the gene matches: 11. The CDR3 covers 16 residues. CDR3 DNA: TGTGCCAGTAGTTCGACAGGGCCCGGGTTGAACTATGGCTACACCTTC. Protein: CASSSTGPGLNYGYTF.

The chain employs TRBV28 and TRBJ1-1, with 8 bases lining up with TRBD1. Losses at the gene ends were 6 bases for V and 6 bases for J; bases not matched to a gene: 9. Germline V CDR1 and CDR2: MDHEN, SYDVKM. The CDR3 consists of 14 residues. This CDR3 reads CASRNGQGGAEAFF. CDR3 sequence (DNA): TGTGCCAGCAGAAACGGACAGGGTGGCGCTGAAGCTTTCTTT.

This sequence joins TRBV30 and TRBJ2-1; 8 bases map to TRBD2. The J segment lost 4 bases and the V segment lost 3 bases, leaving 11 bases of the junction unmatched. Germline-derived CDR1 and CDR2 are GTSNPN and SVGIG (reference sequence). The CDR3 spans 16 residues. CDR3 in amino acids: CAWSPPERGKYNEQFF. The CDR3 DNA follows: TGTGCCTGGAGCCCCCCTGAGCGGGGGAAATACAATGAGCAGTTCTTC.